The next 9 T cell receptor beta chains were all read from a single sample in a study of graft-versus-host responses after intestinal transplantation. The table came from immunoSEQ multiplex PCR; TCRdb's copy has only in-frame clones and leaves some out. The table shows around 15,000 clones, with 70% to 90% occurring only once. This specimen consisted of bone marrow, obtained nearly 130 days after intestinal transplantation. Receptor source: a human patient who received an intestinal transplant, so some T cells may come from the graft donor.

This sequence joins TRBV19 and TRBJ2-5, with TRBD1 matching 9 bases. The germline V gene has CDR1 LNHDA and CDR2 SQIVND (reference sequence). CDR3 length: 15 residues. V lost 3 bases to trimming and J lost 4 bases; unmatched junction nucleotides: 6. CDR3 region: CASSIGTGSGETQYF. The DNA of the CDR3 is TGTGCCAGTAGTATTGGGACAGGGAGCGGAGAGACCCAGTACTTC.

J is TRBJ2-1 and V is TRBV7-9; D is uncertain. Germline V gene sequence: CDR1 SEHNR, CDR2 FQNEAQ (reference sequence). V was pared by 1 base and J by 10 bases, with 8 bases between. The CDR3 spans 12 residues. CDR3 protein: CASSLGFGEQFF. Here the CDR3 DNA reads TGTGCCAGCAGCTTAGGGTTTGGGGAGCAGTTCTTC.

This chain links TRBV5-1 with TRBJ2-7, with D perhaps TRBD2 (6 bases). CDR3 length: 14 amino acids. Germline V CDR1 and CDR2: SGHRS, YFSETQ. V was trimmed by 4 bases and J by 3 bases, leaving 14 bases between them. For the CDR3, the DNA is TGCGCCAGCAGCGTGAGGGGAGGTGGCTACGAGCAGTACTTC. Its translation: CASSVRGGGYEQYF.

V is TRBV28 and J is TRBJ2-7, with 10 bases matching TRBD2. This CDR3 is 15 amino acids long. V was pared by 4 bases and J by 2 bases, with 5 bases of the junction left unmatched. Germline assignment: CDR1 MDHEN and CDR2 SYDVKM. CDR3 nucleotide sequence: TGTGCCAGCAGTTCCCATAGCGGGAGGCCCTACGAGCAGTACTTC. Residues: CASSSHSGRPYEQYF.

The chain carries TRBV6-6 and TRBJ1-2; D is ambiguous. CDR1 and CDR2 from the germline V gene are MNHNY and SVGAGI (reference sequence). The CDR3 sequence is 14 residues long. The V end was cut by 2 bases, the J end by 4 bases, with 11 bases between. The DNA of the CDR3 is TGTGCCAGCAGTTACCGGGAAGAAGGCTATGGCTACACCTTC. It codes for CASSYREEGYGYTF.

This chain uses TRBV19 with TRBJ1-6; 9 positions match TRBD1. The CDR3 has 15 amino acids. Germline V gives CDR1 LNHDA, CDR2 SQIVND (reference sequence). V shed 6 bases and J 7 bases; nucleotides not matched to a gene: 7. The CDR3 spells CASSRTGERNSPLHF. The CDR3 region has the DNA TGTGCCAGTAGCAGGACAGGGGAACGCAATTCACCCCTCCACTTT.

This CDR3 is CASSVDDTQYF. Here the CDR3 DNA reads TGTGCCAGCAGCGTAGATGATACGCAGTATTTT. The chain links TRBV9 to TRBJ2-3; D is uncertain. The CDR3 contains 11 residues. Germline V gives CDR1 SGDLS, CDR2 YYNGEE. Trimming left V 0 bases short and J 6 bases short, with 2 bases between.

The chain recombines TRBV28 with TRBJ2-1; D is unresolved. Looked up from germline, CDR1 is MDHEN and CDR2 is SYDVKM. V was trimmed by 6 bases and J by 0 bases, leaving 15 bases between them. This CDR3 has 16 residues. CDR3 residues: CASSPLMPSSYNEQFF. CDR3 nucleotide sequence: TGTGCCAGCAGCCCTCTTATGCCGAGCTCCTACAATGAGCAGTTCTTC.

This sequence joins TRBV9 and TRBJ2-1, with 9 bases lining up with TRBD2. The germline V gene has CDR1 SGDLS and CDR2 YYNGEE. V shed 1 base and J 0 bases; nucleotides not matched to a gene: 8. This CDR3 has 18 amino acids. The CDR3 here is CASSVQILTSGSYNEQFF. Here the CDR3 DNA reads TGTGCCAGCAGCGTACAAATATTGACTAGCGGCTCCTACAATGAGCAGTTCTTC.